This T cell receptor (beta chain) was identified during a study of T cell repertoires in cytomegalovirus infection. The wider study: As its CMV epitopes, the study selected recently identified HLA-C-restricted and well-studied HLA-B-restricted targets. A matching HLA type, together with CMV infection, was signaled by public TCR beta signatures. Whole-study results and caveats: Cumulative frequency (of public TCR beta family members) identified carriers of CMV plus the relevant HLA. CMV-specific TCR beta clonotypes restricted by HLA-C dominated the ex vivo response.

A single record per CDR3 protein comes from TCRdb applying MiXCR to the reads. The sample has approximately 260,000 distinct CDR3 sequences, about 20% seen once. In its sample, this clonotype was seen many times. Its cognate antigen is unknown. Looked up from germline, CDR1 is LNHDA and CDR2 is SQIVND (reference sequence). V shed 9 bases and J shed 4 bases, with 16 bases lying between them. CDR3 size: 14 residues. Source: cultured PBMCs, taken from culture after CMV antigen stimulation. The gene calls are TRBV19 and TRBJ2-1; weak D call: TRBD2 (5 bases). This TCR derives from a human donor in good health (CMV status not recorded). Some clones in this sample may be carry-over from other donors' samples. The CDR3 DNA reads as TGTGCCAGCAGCTCCAGCGGATCTTACAATGAGCAGTTCTTC. Residues: CASSSSGSYNEQFF.